This TCR beta chain was identified during a study of blood T cell repertoires in COVID-19. Overall study: Samples came from the United States, Italy and Spain, spanning acute and convalescent COVID-19. The cDNA or gDNA used as material had been derived from T cells, B-cell-depleted T cells, or PBMCs.

Original processing methods: Estimation of nucleated cell counts was performed using reference gene primer amplification. The method was immunoSEQ multiplex PCR; TCRdb's version includes in-frame clones alone and lacks a portion of them. The DNA gave D and trimming, while V, J and clone size come from that table. The table has about 86,000 clones, around 85% seen once; the top ten hold 3.4%. The source material was peripheral blood. This sequence originates from a man aged 50-60 years with acute or convalescent COVID-19.

This CDR3 is CASSEQGTSTDTQYF. In DNA, the CDR3 is TGTGCCAGCAGCGAACAGGGTACTAGCACAGATACGCAGTATTTT. The genes are TRBV6-4 and TRBJ2-3, with D maybe TRBD1 (6 bases). With 6 bases removed from V and 0 bases from J, the gap between germline ends came to 13 bases. The CDR3 loop spans 15 amino acids. CDR1 and CDR2 from the germline V gene are MRHNA and SNTAGT.